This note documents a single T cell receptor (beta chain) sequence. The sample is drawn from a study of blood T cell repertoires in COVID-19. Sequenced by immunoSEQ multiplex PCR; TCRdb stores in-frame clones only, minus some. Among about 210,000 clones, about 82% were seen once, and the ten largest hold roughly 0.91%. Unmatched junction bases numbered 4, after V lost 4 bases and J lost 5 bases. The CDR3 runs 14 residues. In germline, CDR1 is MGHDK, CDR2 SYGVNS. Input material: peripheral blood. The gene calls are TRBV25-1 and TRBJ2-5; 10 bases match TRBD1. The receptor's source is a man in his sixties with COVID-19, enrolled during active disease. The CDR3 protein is CASSVGQGKETQYF. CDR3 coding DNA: TGTGCCAGCAGTGTGGGACAGGGGAAGGAGACCCAGTACTTC.